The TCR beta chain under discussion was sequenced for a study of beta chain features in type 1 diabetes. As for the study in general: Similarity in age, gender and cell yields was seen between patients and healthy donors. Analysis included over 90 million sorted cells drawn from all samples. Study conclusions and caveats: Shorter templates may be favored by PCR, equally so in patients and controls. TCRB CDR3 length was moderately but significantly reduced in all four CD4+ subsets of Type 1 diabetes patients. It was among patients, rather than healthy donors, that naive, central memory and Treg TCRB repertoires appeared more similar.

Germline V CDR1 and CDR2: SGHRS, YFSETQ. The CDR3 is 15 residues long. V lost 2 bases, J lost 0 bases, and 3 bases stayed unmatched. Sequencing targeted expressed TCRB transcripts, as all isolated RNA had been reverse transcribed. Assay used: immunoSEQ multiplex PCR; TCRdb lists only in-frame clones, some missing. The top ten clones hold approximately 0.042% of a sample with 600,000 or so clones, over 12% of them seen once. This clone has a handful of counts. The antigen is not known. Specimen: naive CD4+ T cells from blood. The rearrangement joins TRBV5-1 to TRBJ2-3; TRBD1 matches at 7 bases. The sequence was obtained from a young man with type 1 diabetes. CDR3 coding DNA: TGCGCCAGCAGCTTACTACAGGGGAGCACAGATACGCAGTATTTT. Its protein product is CASSLLQGSTDTQYF.